Listed below are T cell receptor beta chains from one sample, sequenced in a study of control samples from healthy donors and cancer patients. Assay: immunoSEQ multiplex PCR; the TCRdb copy retains only in-frame clones and omits some. The data show about 120,000 clones, approximately 88% seen once. Sequencing was done on a sample of blood. The receptors stem from a man between 45 and 60 years old in good health. CDR3s include the opening cysteine and the closing phenylalanine or tryptophan. The D gene is left open where the match is weak. The size field is filled for only some rows; it gives once, few, many or a size class.

CDR3 length	V gene	D gene	J gene	clone size	CDR3 DNA	CDR3 protein
16	TRBV3-1/TRBV3-2	.	TRBJ1-3	.	TGTGCCAGCAGCCAAGCGGCAGTAAACTCTGGAAACACCATATATTTT	CASSQAAVNSGNTIYF
15	TRBV5-1	.	TRBJ1-1	.	TGCGCCAGCAGCGGGGGCGGGGCACCTGACACTGAAGCTTTCTTT	CASSGGGAPDTEAFF
13	TRBV10-2	.	TRBJ1-1	.	TGCGCCAGCAGTGAGAGCAGGAACACTGAAGCTTTCTTT	CASSESRNTEAFF
15	TRBV5-1	.	TRBJ1-3	.	TGCGCCAGCAGCTTGGCCTGGGGCTCTGGAAACACCATATATTTT	CASSLAWGSGNTIYF
12	TRBV5-1	TRBD2	TRBJ2-5	once	TGCGCCAGCAGCCCCGGGGGGGAGACCCAGTACTTC	CASSPGGETQYF
15	TRBV5-1	.	TRBJ2-2	.	TGCGCCAGCAGCTTGCAGCAAGCGAACACCGGGGAGCTGTTTTTT	CASSLQQANTGELFF
14	TRBV6-5	.	TRBJ1-6	.	TGTGCCAGCAGTTGGGGGCAGGTAAATTCACCCCTCCACTTT	CASSWGQVNSPLHF
15	TRBV10-3	TRBD2	TRBJ2-5	.	TGTGCCATCAGAAATAGCGGGGGGGATGGGGAGACCCAGTACTTC	CAIRNSGGDGETQYF
14	TRBV5-1	.	TRBJ1-2	.	TGCGCTAGCAGCTTGGAACGGTCTAACTATGGCTACACCTTC	CASSLERSNYGYTF
15	TRBV7-8	.	TRBJ1-2	.	TGTGCCAGCAGCATTACAGGTGAAGGTTCTAGTGGCTACACCTTC	CASSITGEGSSGYTF
17	TRBV6-4	.	TRBJ1-2	.	TGTGCCAGCAGTGAAGTGAGGTGCGGGCAGGTCAACTATGGCTACACCTTC	CASSEVRCGQVNYGYTF
16	TRBV6-1	.	TRBJ1-1	.	TGTGCCAGCAGTGAGGAGGGGGGGCGAATCTACACTGAAGCTTTCTTT	CASSEEGGRIYTEAFF
15	TRBV25-1	.	TRBJ1-2	.	TGTGCCAGCAGTGATGGAAGAGCGTCTAACTATGGCTACACCTTC	CASSDGRASNYGYTF
13	TRBV7-8	.	TRBJ1-1	.	TGTGCCAGCAGCTTAGCTGGGAACACTGAAGCTTTCTTT	CASSLAGNTEAFF
12	TRBV24-1	.	TRBJ1-1	.	TGTGCCACCAGTCAAAGGAACACTGAAGCTTTCTTT	CATSQRNTEAFF
15	TRBV11-3	TRBD1	TRBJ2-5	.	TGTGCCAGCAGCCGTACAGGGGGTGCCCAAGAGACCCAGTACTTC	CASSRTGGAQETQYF
13	TRBV5-1	.	TRBJ2-4	.	TGCGCCAGCAGCTTGCTGGGTCCGGACATTCAGTACTTC	CASSLLGPDIQYF
15	TRBV6-5	TRBD1	TRBJ1-6	few	TGTGCCAGCAGTTACCAGGGACAGGGAAGCTCACCCCTCCACTTT	CASSYQGQGSSPLHF
21	TRBV4-2	.	TRBJ1-2	.	TGTGCCAGCAGCCAAGATTTCGGAGCGGACGAGTTCACTTCCCAGAGGTATGGCTACACCTTC	CASSQDFGADEFTSQRYGYTF
14	TRBV5-6	.	TRBJ2-5	.	TGTGCCAGCAGCCCCCGACCTTCTCAAGAGACCCAGTACTTC	CASSPRPSQETQYF
15	TRBV11-2	TRBD2	TRBJ2-7	.	TGTGCCAGCAGCTTAGTAGCGGGGGCGTCCTACGAGCAGTACTTC	CASSLVAGASYEQYF
15	TRBV5-6	TRBD1	TRBJ2-5	.	TGTGCCAGCAGCTTGATCCAGGGGGCCCGGGAGACCCAGTACTTC	CASSLIQGARETQYF
13	TRBV6-2/TRBV6-3	.	TRBJ1-1	.	TGTGCCAGCAGTTACGAGGCGGGGACTGAAGCTTTCTTT	CASSYEAGTEAFF
15	TRBV7-2	TRBD1	TRBJ1-4	.	TGTGCCAGCAGCGACCGACAGGGGATAAATGAAAAACTGTTTTTT	CASSDRQGINEKLFF
14	TRBV19	.	TRBJ2-1	once	TGTGCCAGTAGTAAGAGCCCGCTACTGGGTGAGCAGTTCTTC	CASSKSPLLGEQFF
14	TRBV2	TRBD1	TRBJ2-1	.	TGTGCCAGCAGCTGGACAGGGGGCTACAATGAGCAGTTCTTC	CASSWTGGYNEQFF
13	TRBV6-1	.	TRBJ2-2	.	TGTGCCAGCAGTGACAGGCGGACCGGGGAGCTGTTTTTT	CASSDRRTGELFF
16	TRBV7-8	TRBD2	TRBJ2-1	.	TGTGCCAGCAGCTTAGAACTAGCGGGAGACTACAATGAGCAGTTCTTC	CASSLELAGDYNEQFF
16	TRBV7-6	TRBD1	TRBJ2-5	.	TGTGCCAGCAGCCCTCTCCTCGACAGGGGCGGGGAGACCCAGTACTTC	CASSPLLDRGGETQYF
15	TRBV5-1	TRBD1	TRBJ1-1	.	TGCGCCAGCAAGGAGGGACAGGGGGCCCCAACTGAAGCTTTCTTT	CASKEGQGAPTEAFF
12	TRBV5-4	TRBD1	TRBJ1-2	.	TGTGCCAGCAGCTCTGACAGGGAAGGCTACACCTTC	CASSSDREGYTF
14	TRBV5-5	.	TRBJ1-5	.	TGTGCCAGCAGCTTGGCGGGGAGCAATCAGCCCCAGCATTTT	CASSLAGSNQPQHF
16	TRBV7-2	TRBD2	TRBJ2-5	.	TGTGCCAGCAGCTTAAGCGGGGGGGCCTACCAAGAGACCCAGTACTTC	CASSLSGGAYQETQYF